This T cell receptor (beta chain) was identified during a study of OX40 agonist ivuxolimab in advanced cancers. Study in general: Those enrolled were 80% to 85% male, with a mean age of approximately 60 years and ages from about 20 to 80. Previous treatment with anti-PD-1, anti-PD-L1 or anti-CTLA-4 therapy was allowed; roughly 40% had received some.

General study results and limits: Which antigen the expanded peripheral T cells recognized is unknown. Clonal expansion in partial responders at 0.1-3.0 mg/kg ranked among the lowest.

The method was immunoSEQ multiplex PCR; TCRdb's version includes in-frame clones alone and lacks a portion of them. This sample yields more than 45,000 clones, of which roughly nine tenths are seen a single time; about 3.8% belongs to the top ten. Germline V gene sequence: CDR1 LGHNA, CDR2 YSLEER. V shed 1 base and J shed 3 bases, with 13 bases lying between them. This CDR3 has 15 amino acids. With respect to this clone: Its antigen is unknown.

The gene calls are TRBV4-3 and TRBJ2-7, with D possibly TRBD1 on 6 matching bases. This material consisted of CD4+ or CD8+ T cells sorted from blood, taken in a trial of the OX40 agonist ivuxolimab. This receptor was obtained from an adult with an advanced solid tumor such as melanoma, head and neck, liver or kidney cancer. CDR3 coding DNA: TGCGCCAGCAGCCAAGGTATAGGACAGTACTACGAGCAGTACTTC. Translation: CASSQGIGQYYEQYF.